A selection of T cell receptor beta chains follows, all from one sample in a study of cytomegalovirus exposure and HLA in healthy donors. Sequencing used immunoSEQ multiplex PCR; TCRdb keeps in-frame clones, though not all of them. The sample includes about 130,000 clones, around 72% of them seen just once. The source material was PBMCs. These receptors were taken from a man between 25 and 39 years old in good health and CMV-seronegative. CDR3s include the opening cysteine and the closing phenylalanine or tryptophan. A D gene is named only where the DNA matches it firmly. The size entry is marked missing in some rows and otherwise reads once, few, many or a size class.

TRBD1,TRBJ1-1,TRBV5-4,.,CASSRDRMNTEAFF,TGTGCCAGCAGCCGGGACAGGATGAACACTGAAGCTTTCTTT
.,TRBJ2-2,TRBV7-9,.,CAGSLGLQLTGELFF,TGTGCCGGCAGCTTAGGGTTACAGCTCACCGGGGAGCTGTTTTTT
.,TRBJ2-3,TRBV6-1,.,CASSPRRTSTDTQYF,TGTGCCAGCAGTCCCCGCAGGACTAGCACAGATACGCAGTATTTT
.,TRBJ1-2,TRBV7-9,.,CASSLVRSLNYGYTF,TGTGCCAGCAGCTTAGTGAGATCCCTGAACTATGGCTACACCTTC
.,TRBJ1-1,TRBV6-1,many,CASSPAAPNTEAFF,TGTGCCAGCAGCCCGGCAGCGCCGAACACTGAAGCTTTCTTT
TRBD2,TRBJ2-5,TRBV6-6,.,CASSPRSTGGRETQYF,TGTGCCAGCAGCCCCCGATCGACGGGGGGGCGGGAGACCCAGTACTTC
.,TRBJ1-1,TRBV4-2,few,CASSQEGGITEAFF,TGTGCCAGCAGCCAAGAGGGAGGAATCACTGAAGCTTTCTTT
.,TRBJ2-5,TRBV2,once,CASSREETQYF,TGTGCCAGCAGCAGGGAAGAGACCCAGTACTTC
.,TRBJ2-6,TRBV5-6,few,CASSLETGVLTGANVLTF,TGTGCCAGCAGCTTGGAGACAGGAGTCCTTACTGGGGCCAACGTCCTGACTTTC
TRBD1,TRBJ1-2,TRBV29-1,.,CSVHSTGVDYGYTF,TGCAGCGTCCATTCTACAGGGGTTGACTATGGCTACACCTTC
.,TRBJ1-1,TRBV10-3,.,CATKAGSENTEAFF,TGTGCCACCAAGGCGGGATCGGAGAACACTGAAGCTTTCTTT
TRBD2,TRBJ2-7,TRBV19,.,CASSTLGGDSYEQHF,TGTGCCAGTAGTACGTTGGGGGGGGACTCCTACGAGCAGCACTTC
TRBD1,TRBJ2-7,TRBV15,.,CATSRSRTGGDEQYF,TGTGCCACCAGCAGATCTCGGACAGGGGGAGACGAGCAGTACTTC
TRBD1,TRBJ1-2,TRBV28,few,CASSLSGQGRGNYGYTF,TGTGCCAGCAGTCTCTCGGGACAGGGGAGAGGTAACTATGGCTACACCTTC
TRBD1,TRBJ1-1,TRBV7-6,.,CASSLGTGANTEAFF,TGTGCCAGCAGCTTAGGGACAGGGGCGAACACTGAAGCTTTCTTT
TRBD1,TRBJ1-4,TRBV5-1,.,CASSLATGPTNEKLFF,TGCGCCAGCAGCTTGGCGACAGGGCCGACTAATGAAAAACTGTTTTTT
TRBD1,TRBJ2-3,TRBV5-4,few,CASSGQGTDTQYF,TGTGCCAGCAGCGGACAGGGTACAGATACGCAGTATTTT
.,TRBJ1-1,TRBV13,.,CASSLGLVREGAAFF,TGTGCCAGCAGCTTAGGCCTGGTCAGGGAAGGTGCCGCTTTCTTT
.,TRBJ1-5,TRBV7-2,.,CASSFDRSNQPQHF,TGTGCCAGCAGCTTCGACAGGAGCAATCAGCCCCAGCATTTT
TRBD1,TRBJ2-7,TRBV7-9,.,CASSFSGTGVSYEQYF,TGTGCCAGCAGCTTTAGCGGGACAGGGGTCTCCTACGAGCAGTACTTC
.,TRBJ2-2,TRBV10-2,.,CASNVARQTGELFF,TGCGCCAGTAATGTTGCGAGACAAACCGGGGAGCTGTTTTTT
.,TRBJ2-7,TRBV5-4,.,CASSPNRQYEQYF,TGTGCCAGCAGCCCGAATCGCCAGTACGAGCAGTACTTC
.,TRBJ2-7,TRBV6-5,.,CASSYGGASYEQYF,TGTGCCAGCAGTTACGGAGGGGCCTCCTACGAGCAGTACTTC
TRBD1,TRBJ2-7,TRBV7-8,.,CASSFFRDRGYEQYF,TGTGCCAGCAGCTTTTTCAGGGACAGGGGTTACGAGCAGTACTTC
.,TRBJ1-1,TRBV6-1,.,CASSVDRDTEAFF,TGTGCCAGCAGTGTCGACAGAGACACTGAAGCTTTCTTT
TRBD2,TRBJ2-5,TRBV6-5,.,CASSFGLGWETQYF,TGTGCCAGCAGCTTCGGACTAGGTTGGGAGACCCAGTACTTC
.,TRBJ2-3,TRBV19,few,CASRGGGTDTQYF,TGTGCCAGTAGAGGGGGGGGTACAGATACGCAGTATTTT
TRBD1,TRBJ1-1,TRBV7-2,.,CASSLVDRVGKAFF,TGTGCCAGCAGCTTAGTTGACAGGGTGGGGAAAGCTTTCTTT
TRBD1,TRBJ2-2,TRBV7-3,.,CASSSTGVNTGELFF,TGTGCCAGCAGCTCCACAGGGGTAAACACCGGGGAGCTGTTTTTT
TRBD1,TRBJ1-4,TRBV5-1,once,CASSSRQGNEKLFF,TGCGCCAGCAGCTCCCGACAGGGAAATGAAAAACTGTTTTTT
TRBD1,TRBJ2-7,TRBV28,.,CASSPPDRDEQYF,TGTGCCAGCAGTCCCCCCGACAGGGACGAGCAGTACTTC
.,TRBJ1-1,TRBV30,.,CAWRRTWDDTEAFF,TGTGCCTGGAGACGGACATGGGATGACACTGAAGCTTTCTTT
TRBD1,TRBJ2-3,TRBV7-7,.,CASSYGTGDSTQYF,TGTGCTAGCAGCTACGGGACAGGGGACAGTACGCAGTATTTT
TRBD1,TRBJ1-2,TRBV28,.,CASSLAGGGDYGYTF,TGTGCCAGCAGTTTAGCGGGAGGGGGCGACTATGGCTACACCTTC
TRBD1,TRBJ2-2,TRBV10-3,few,CASRGSLDTGELFF,TGTGCCTCCAGGGGGAGTTTGGACACCGGGGAGCTGTTTTTT
.,TRBJ1-2,TRBV25-1,.,CASSDRGYTF,TGTGCCAGCAGTGATCGTGGCTACACCTTC
TRBD2,TRBJ2-3,TRBV28,.,CASIDPGLYTDTQYF,TGTGCCAGCATCGACCCGGGACTATACACAGATACGCAGTATTTT
TRBD1,TRBJ1-4,TRBV2,.,CASRVQGASEKLFF,TGTGCCAGCAGGGTTCAGGGGGCAAGCGAAAAACTGTTTTTT
TRBD1,TRBJ2-7,TRBV5-1,.,CASSLEYRGNEQYF,TGCGCCAGCAGCTTGGAATACAGGGGGAACGAGCAGTACTTC
.,TRBJ2-5,TRBV5-6,.,CASSVTGAGSSKTQYF,TGTGCCAGCAGCGTGACAGGAGCCGGTTCCTCGAAGACCCAGTACTTC
TRBD1,TRBJ1-6,TRBV10-1,.,CASSAGTGGYSPLHF,TGCGCCAGCAGTGCGGGGACAGGGGGCTATTCACCCCTCCACTTT